The rows below give T cell receptor beta chains drawn from one sample of a study of blood T cell repertoires in COVID-19. This table comes from immunoSEQ multiplex PCR, and its TCRdb copy is limited to in-frame clones, with some not included. Of fewer than 250,000 clones listed, roughly 80% are singletons. Sequencing was performed on peripheral blood. These receptor sequences come from a woman of 80 years or more with acute or convalescent COVID-19. CDR3s include the opening cysteine and the closing phenylalanine or tryptophan. Each record gives: clone size, J gene, D gene, V gene, CDR3 protein, CDR3 DNA. A D gene is named only where the DNA matches it firmly. Clone size is shown for a subset of rows, as once, few, many or a class of expanded clone.

.	TRBJ1-6	.	TRBV27	CASSLTTGGNSPLHF	TGTGCCAGCAGTTTAACGACAGGTGGTAATTCACCCCTCCACTTT
once	TRBJ1-5	.	TRBV2	CASSGGQGSQHF	TGTGCCAGCAGTGGCGGACAAGGTTCCCAGCATTTT
once	TRBJ1-6	TRBD1	TRBV27	CASRTGGRDSPLHF	TGTGCCAGCAGGACAGGGGGTCGGGATTCACCCCTCCACTTT
.	TRBJ2-3	TRBD1	TRBV11-2	CASSAWTGGTDTQYF	TGTGCCAGCAGCGCATGGACAGGGGGCACAGATACGCAGTATTTT
once	TRBJ2-1	TRBD1	TRBV7-2	CASSLWDSSYSYNEQFF	TGTGCCAGCAGCTTATGGGACAGCTCTTACTCCTACAATGAGCAGTTCTTC
.	TRBJ2-3	TRBD2	TRBV9	CASSPRPGLAGNTDTQYF	TGTGCCAGCAGCCCCCGACCAGGACTAGCGGGAAACACAGATACGCAGTATTTT
.	TRBJ2-5	.	TRBV2	CASRRTIQETQYF	TGTGCCAGCAGGCGGACTATCCAAGAGACCCAGTACTTC
.	TRBJ1-4	.	TRBV4-1	CASSQDGSGTNEKLFF	TGCGCCAGCAGCCAAGATGGGTCGGGGACTAATGAAAAACTGTTTTTT
once	TRBJ1-4	.	TRBV19	CASSIGGISFF	TGTGCCAGTAGTATTGGCGGGATTTCGTTTTTT
.	TRBJ1-5	.	TRBV21-1	CAILQNRAGGSNQPQHF	TGTGCCATCCTACAGAATCGCGCGGGGGGTAGCAATCAGCCCCAGCATTTT
.	TRBJ2-1	.	TRBV27	CASSFRDFNEQFF	TGTGCCAGCAGTTTCCGGGACTTTAATGAGCAGTTCTTC
.	TRBJ2-1	TRBD1	TRBV2	CASSEIGQGTYNEQFF	TGTGCCAGCAGTGAAATAGGACAGGGGACCTACAATGAGCAGTTCTTC
.	TRBJ1-3	.	TRBV28	CASSPGVLEGNTIYF	TGTGCCAGCAGTCCGGGGGTATTGGAGGGAAACACCATATATTTT
.	TRBJ2-7	TRBD1	TRBV29-1	CSVTGTVYEQYF	TGCAGCGTCACCGGGACAGTCTACGAGCAGTACTTC
.	TRBJ1-4	.	TRBV5-1	CASSRGANEKLFF	TGCGCCAGCAGTCGCGGTGCTAATGAAAAACTGTTTTTT
.	TRBJ2-2	.	TRBV7-2	CASSLSPGLNTGELFF	TGTGCCAGCAGCTTATCCCCGGGACTCAACACCGGGGAGCTGTTTTTT
.	TRBJ2-7	.	TRBV4-1	CASSQVVGAGKVNEQYF	TGCGCCAGCAGCCAAGTCGTTGGGGCAGGGAAAGTAAACGAGCAGTACTTC
once	TRBJ2-3	TRBD1	TRBV7-6	CASSLMTGVADTQYF	TGTGCCAGCAGCTTAATGACAGGGGTAGCAGATACGCAGTATTTT
.	TRBJ1-4	TRBD1	TRBV2	CASSTQGAYEKLFF	TGTGCCAGCAGTACACAGGGGGCGTATGAAAAACTGTTTTTT
.	TRBJ2-7	.	TRBV27	CASSLPGIRYVYEQYF	TGTGCCAGCAGCCTTCCGGGGATAAGGTACGTCTACGAGCAGTACTTC
.	TRBJ2-5	.	TRBV5-1	CASSGGTAGQETQYF	TGCGCCAGCAGCGGCGGGACAGCCGGCCAAGAGACCCAGTACTTC
.	TRBJ1-1	.	TRBV10-3	CAISESREAFF	TGTGCCATCAGTGAGTCGCGTGAAGCTTTCTTT
.	TRBJ1-1	.	TRBV5-6	CASTSLPGTNTEAFF	TGTGCCAGCACCTCGCTCCCAGGTACGAACACTGAAGCTTTCTTT
.	TRBJ1-5	TRBD1	TRBV2	CASRGAGGFGNQPQHF	TGTGCCAGCAGGGGGGCAGGGGGCTTTGGCAATCAGCCCCAGCATTTT
.	TRBJ2-7	TRBD2	TRBV7-2	CASVTSGGIPYEQYF	TGTGCCAGCGTGACTAGCGGGGGTATTCCCTACGAGCAGTACTTC
.	TRBJ1-4	.	TRBV15	CATSSPRQGLANEKLFF	TGTGCCACCAGCAGTCCGCGCCAGGGGTTGGCTAATGAAAAACTGTTTTTT
.	TRBJ2-7	TRBD1	TRBV6-2/TRBV6-3	CASSSRTGGWYEQYF	TGTGCCAGCAGCTCACGGACAGGGGGATGGTACGAGCAGTACTTC
.	TRBJ2-2	TRBD2	TRBV9	CASSSLGAGDSTGELFF	TGTGCCAGCAGCTCCTTGGGAGCGGGAGATTCAACCGGGGAGCTGTTTTTT
.	TRBJ2-7	TRBD2	TRBV29-1	CSVLAGSSYEQYF	TGCAGCGTACTAGCGGGAAGCTCCTACGAGCAGTACTTC
few	TRBJ1-1	.	TRBV7-9	CASSLAQGTTEAFF	TGTGCCAGCAGCTTAGCCCAGGGGACGACTGAAGCTTTCTTT
.	TRBJ2-3	TRBD2	TRBV2	CASSPGLASDTQYF	TGTGCCAGCAGCCCGGGACTAGCATCAGATACGCAGTATTTT
.	TRBJ1-3	.	TRBV7-9	CASSSVFSGNTIYF	TGTGCCAGCAGCTCCGTATTTTCTGGAAACACCATATATTTT
.	TRBJ2-1	TRBD2	TRBV12-5	CASGLAPLGAGGQYNEQFF	TGTGCTAGTGGTTTGGCTCCCCTTGGTGCGGGAGGCCAATACAATGAGCAGTTCTTC
.	TRBJ1-3	.	TRBV21-1	CASSKGGRGSGNTIYF	TGTGCCAGCAGCAAAGGCGGACGGGGTTCTGGAAACACCATATATTTT
.	TRBJ1-4	TRBD1	TRBV7-9	CASSLAGTGAEKLFF	TGTGCCAGCAGCTTGGCCGGGACAGGGGCTGAAAAACTGTTTTTT
.	TRBJ2-7	TRBD1	TRBV4-2	CASTPGTGDHYEQYF	TGTGCCAGCACCCCTGGGACAGGGGATCACTACGAGCAGTACTTC
.	TRBJ2-2	.	TRBV10-3	CAISTAGELFF	TGTGCCATCAGTACAGCCGGGGAGCTGTTTTTT
.	TRBJ2-3	.	TRBV9	CASSEPTDTQYF	TGTGCCAGCAGCGAGCCCACAGATACGCAGTATTTT
.	TRBJ2-7	.	TRBV7-6	CASSLGTLRGQYF	TGTGCCAGCAGCTTAGGTACCCTAAGGGGGCAGTACTTC
.	TRBJ1-4	.	TRBV5-1	CASSLRGAGEKLFF	TGCGCCAGCAGCTTGCGGGGGGCTGGGGAAAAACTGTTTTTT
.	TRBJ1-6	.	TRBV9	CASSVEGADNSPLHF	TGTGCCAGCAGCGTAGAAGGAGCGGATAATTCACCCCTCCACTTT
.	TRBJ1-5	.	TRBV7-2	CASSLSTSGASGNQPQHF	TGTGCCAGCAGCTTAAGCACCTCAGGCGCCTCGGGCAATCAGCCCCAGCATTTT
.	TRBJ1-3	.	TRBV10-2	CASSEGADSGNTIYF	TGCGCCAGCAGTGAGGGGGCTGATTCTGGAAACACCATATATTTT
once	TRBJ1-2	TRBD1	TRBV30	CAWSPGQGIGGYTF	TGTGCCTGGAGTCCCGGACAGGGCATCGGTGGCTACACCTTC
few	TRBJ1-2	.	TRBV5-1	CVSSLFKTDSYGYTF	TGCGTCAGCAGCTTGTTCAAGACGGACAGCTATGGCTACACCTTC
.	TRBJ1-6	.	TRBV3-1/TRBV3-2	CASSQGPNSPLHF	TGTGCCAGCAGCCAAGGGCCTAATTCACCCCTCCACTTT
.	TRBJ1-3	TRBD1	TRBV18	CASSPGTGGNTIYF	TGTGCCAGCTCACCCGGGACAGGGGGAAACACCATATATTTT
.	TRBJ1-1	.	TRBV27	CASSRLTGIEAFF	TGTGCCAGCAGCCGCCTGACAGGAATTGAAGCTTTCTTT
.	TRBJ2-5	TRBD2	TRBV30	CAWSGGGKTQYF	TGTGCCTGGAGTGGGGGGGGAAAGACCCAGTACTTC
.	TRBJ2-1	TRBD2	TRBV6-1	CASSELGGVISEQFF	TGTGCCAGCAGTGAATTGGGAGGGGTAATAAGTGAGCAGTTCTTC